The rows below give T cell receptor beta chains drawn from one sample of a study of CD8 T cells in Susac syndrome. A single record per CDR3 protein comes from TCRdb applying MiXCR to the immunoSEQ multiplex PCR reads. The table records roughly 400,000 distinct CDR3 sequences, about 85% of them present only once. Sequencing was performed on CD8+ T cells from PBMCs. These receptors were collected from a human donor with multiple sclerosis. CDR3s include the opening cysteine and the closing phenylalanine or tryptophan. Each record gives: CDR3 DNA, CDR3 protein, V gene, D gene, clone size, J gene. The D gene is left open where the match is weak. Size values are once, few and many counts, or a class for expanded clones, and some rows have none.

TGCGCCAGCAGCTCGAGAGGCACAGATACGCAGTATTTT,CASSSRGTDTQYF,TRBV5-1,NA,NA,TRBJ2-3
TGTGCCAGTAGTCCGACAGGGCCCGGGGAGCTGTTTTTT,CASSPTGPGELFF,TRBV19,TRBD1,few,TRBJ2-2
TGTGCCAGCATACAGGGTAATTCCCTCGAGCAGTACTTC,CASIQGNSLEQYF,TRBV25-1,NA,NA,TRBJ2-7
TGTGCCAGCAGCTTGGGAGCCGGAGCCAAAAACATTCAGTACTTC,CASSLGAGAKNIQYF,TRBV5-6,NA,NA,TRBJ2-4
TGTGCCAGTAGGGAGGGGTGGCAAACTGAAGCTTTCTTT,CASREGWQTEAFF,TRBV19,NA,NA,TRBJ1-1
TGTGCCAGCAGCTTAGATTTTCCGACGCACCTTAGGAATGAGCAGTTCTTC,CASSLDFPTHLRNEQFF,TRBV7-3,NA,NA,TRBJ2-1
TGCGCCAGCAGCCAGGACCACGGGGGGCCCGAGACCCAGTACTTC,CASSQDHGGPETQYF,TRBV4-1,NA,few,TRBJ2-5
TGTGCCAGCAGTGTGCTGGGGAATAGCAATCAGCCCCAGCATTTT,CASSVLGNSNQPQHF,TRBV6-1,NA,NA,TRBJ1-5
TGTGCCAGCAGTTTAGCTGGCAGCGGGGGGCTAGCAGATACGCAGTATTTT,CASSLAGSGGLADTQYF,TRBV12-3/TRBV12-4,TRBD2,NA,TRBJ2-3
TGTGCCAGCAGGATGGGGAGCGGCTACGAGCAGTACTTC,CASRMGSGYEQYF,TRBV5-6,NA,few,TRBJ2-7
TGTGCCAGCAGCGCAGTCGGTCTCACAGATACGCAGTATTTT,CASSAVGLTDTQYF,TRBV9,NA,NA,TRBJ2-3
TGTGCCAGCAGCGTAGGCCCGGGGGGATCTGACGAGCAGTACTTC,CASSVGPGGSDEQYF,TRBV9,TRBD2,NA,TRBJ2-7
TGTGCCAGCAGCGCTTCGGACAGGGGAGTCCCTTACGAGCAGTACTTC,CASSASDRGVPYEQYF,TRBV7-6,TRBD1,NA,TRBJ2-7
TGTGCCAGCAGTTTCCGCGGGGGAAACAATGAGCAGTTCTTC,CASSFRGGNNEQFF,TRBV28,TRBD2,NA,TRBJ2-1
TGTGCCTACCGAAAAGGGGCGTACAATGAGCAGTTCTTC,CAYRKGAYNEQFF,TRBV21-1,NA,NA,TRBJ2-1
TGCAGCGTGTCTGTCCCTGAGCAGTTCTTC,CSVSVPEQFF,TRBV29-1,NA,NA,TRBJ2-1
TGTGCCAGCAGCTTAAGCGGGATAGGTTCTGAAGCTTTCTTT,CASSLSGIGSEAFF,TRBV11-2,NA,NA,TRBJ1-1
TGTGCCTGCAATACACCCCTCCACTTT,CACNTPLHF,TRBV30,NA,NA,TRBJ1-6
TGTGCCAGCAGTTATTACCCCCAGAGGGGGAGGTCCTTCACAGATACGCAGTATTTT,CASSYYPQRGRSFTDTQYF,TRBV6-5,NA,NA,TRBJ2-3
TGTGTCAGCAGCTTCGCGGAGGCAGGGGGTTCCACAGATACGCAGTATTTT,CVSSFAEAGGSTDTQYF,TRBV5-5,TRBD1,NA,TRBJ2-3
TGTGCCAGCAGCTTTAATCGTGGGTCACCCCTCCACTTT,CASSFNRGSPLHF,TRBV7-9,NA,few,TRBJ1-6
TGTGCCAGCAGCGTCCATCCTGTAAGTGGTGGTCCCGATGAGCAGTTCTTC,CASSVHPVSGGPDEQFF,TRBV9,NA,NA,TRBJ2-1